A selection of T cell receptor beta chains follows, all from one sample in a study of blood T cell repertoires in COVID-19. Profiling relied on immunoSEQ multiplex PCR, and the TCRdb table lists in-frame clones only, not all of them. The data show 310,000 or so clones, 80% to 95% seen once. The source material was PBMCs or T cells enriched from blood (not recorded which). These TCRs come from a woman in her twenties or thirties who had recovered from COVID-19. The CDR3 runs from the conserved cysteine through the conserved F or W. D genes are given only for firm matches. Clone sizes are given selectively: once, few, many, or a class where the clone is expanded.

d_gene,j_gene,abundance,v_gene,CDR3nt,CDR3aa
-,TRBJ1-5,-,TRBV7-2,TGTGCCAGCAGCCCCGACGTGGGGGGTAATCAGCCCCAGCATTTT,CASSPDVGGNQPQHF
-,TRBJ2-5,-,TRBV7-2,TGTGCCAGCAGTAAAGCCGGGACTTCCAAAGAGACCCAGTACTTC,CASSKAGTSKETQYF
TRBD1,TRBJ2-1,-,TRBV30,TGTGCCTGGAGTACCCCCGGGACAGGGGGCTTGGATGAGCAGTTCTTC,CAWSTPGTGGLDEQFF
-,TRBJ1-1,-,TRBV6-5,TGTGCCAGCAGTTACTCAGGGGGGGCGGGCACTGAAGCTTTCTTT,CASSYSGGAGTEAFF
TRBD1,TRBJ2-1,-,TRBV3-1/TRBV3-2,TGTGCCAGCAGCCAAGTTAAGGGGGCGCGAGCCGCGGCATACAATGAGCAGTTCTTC,CASSQVKGARAAAYNEQFF
TRBD2,TRBJ2-1,-,TRBV28,TGTGCCAGCAGCGACGCCGGGACTAGCGGCTACAATGAGCAGTTCTTC,CASSDAGTSGYNEQFF
-,TRBJ2-7,-,TRBV29-1,TGCAGCGTTGAGCGGGGCCGGGGCTCGGACTACGAGCAGTACTTC,CSVERGRGSDYEQYF
-,TRBJ1-5,-,TRBV11-2,TGTGCCAGCAGCGGAGGGACCCATCAGCCCCAGCATTTT,CASSGGTHQPQHF
TRBD2,TRBJ2-7,-,TRBV27,TGTGCCAGCAGTCATACTAGCGGGATTACCTACGAGCAGTACTTC,CASSHTSGITYEQYF
-,TRBJ2-3,-,TRBV19,TGTGCCAGTAGTATCTCGGCAGGGGGCACAGATACGCAGTATTTT,CASSISAGGTDTQYF
TRBD1,TRBJ1-3,-,TRBV7-6,TGTGCCAGCAGCTTAGAAGGGACAGGATCCTCTGGAAACACCATATATTTT,CASSLEGTGSSGNTIYF
-,TRBJ1-1,many,TRBV29-1,TGCAGCGTTGAAGGGGCCGCTGAAGCTTTCTTT,CSVEGAAEAFF
-,TRBJ1-5,-,TRBV6-1,TGTGCCAGCAGTGAATCTGACAGTAGCAATCAGCCCCAGCATTTT,CASSESDSSNQPQHF
-,TRBJ1-1,-,TRBV6-2/TRBV6-3,TGTGCCAGCAGTTACAGGGGTATGGGCACTGAAGCTTTCTTT,CASSYRGMGTEAFF
TRBD1,TRBJ2-5,-,TRBV18,TGTGCCAGCTCAAGCCCGGGACAGAGGGCGAAGAACTTC,CASSSPGQRAKNF
TRBD1,TRBJ2-7,-,TRBV7-9,TGTGCCAGCAGCAATCGACAGGGTGCCAAGTACGAGCAGTACTTC,CASSNRQGAKYEQYF
TRBD2,TRBJ2-3,-,TRBV4-1,TGCGCCAGCAGCCAAGGGCTAGCGGGAGATACGCAGTATTTT,CASSQGLAGDTQYF